The clone carrying this T cell receptor beta chain was seen more than once but under ten times. Its antigen is still unknown. The data are from a study of T cells after yellow fever vaccination. Whole-study findings and limits: Most primary-vaccination clones recurred post-booster (just under 98% CD4, over 70% CD8).

The germline CDR1 and CDR2 sequences are SGHNT and YENEEA. Trimming removed 4 bases at V and 10 bases at J, with 14 bases between. CDR3 size: 13 residues. Using its own MiXCR run on the 5' RACE reads, TCRdb lists one record per CDR3 protein. The table includes approximately 580,000 distinct CDR3 sequences, around 17% detected once. V is TRBV11-3 and J is TRBJ2-1, with a weak D call TRBD2 (5 bases). The receptor was derived from a man aged 18 to 30 who received the YFV17D yellow fever vaccine. Material: PBMCs, obtained roughly 5 days after the first yellow fever vaccination. The CDR3 sequence is CASSSRGTREQFF. Written as DNA, the CDR3 is TGTGCCAGCAGCTCCCGGGGTACCCGGGAGCAGTTCTTC.